The clone carrying this T cell receptor beta chain has a handful of counts. Its antigen is not identified. This CDR3 spans 14 amino acids. V lost 5 bases to trimming and J lost 6 bases, with 13 bases between them. Germline CDR1 MNHEY, CDR2 SVGAGI. Constant-segment primers served in 5'RACE that generated TCR alpha and TCR beta cDNA libraries bearing sample barcodes and UMIs. Each CDR3 protein is one row after TCRdb ran MiXCR on the 5' RACE reads. In the table there are hundreds of thousands of distinct CDR3 sequences, approximately 16% of which are singletons. The sample originates from a study of T-cell memory formation after mild COVID-19. About the research overall: TCR clusters showed largely donor specificity. Study results and limitations: Cross-reactive memory seemingly joined, as some responding clones were found in pre-infection memory.

The sequenced sample was PBMCs or a T cell subset sorted from them (not recorded which). The V gene is TRBV6-5, the J gene TRBJ1-4; the D is unclear. The receptor was derived from a man between 18 and 35 years old who had mild COVID-19 (a few samples of this study predate the infection). Cell type and time point are not known. In nucleotides, the CDR3 is TGTGCCAGCAGTAGCGGCCTCCGATATGAAAAACTGTTTTTT. Encoded protein: CASSSGLRYEKLFF.